This record concerns one TCR beta chain sequence. V was clipped by 5 bases and J by 7 bases, with 5 bases between them. The CDR3 extends over 11 amino acids. The data originate from a study of T-cell memory formation after mild COVID-19. A 5'RACE reaction primed in the constant segment made cDNA libraries of TCR alpha and TCR beta, and these carried sample barcodes and UMIs. TCRdb reanalysed the 5' RACE reads using MiXCR and keeps one entry per CDR3 protein. Of about half a million distinct CDR3 sequences listed, approximately 18% are singletons. The sequence came from an adult woman who had mild COVID-19 (a few samples of this study predate the infection). Cell type and time point are not known. The sample was PBMCs or a T cell subset sorted from them (not recorded which). The chain employs TRBV12-3 or TRBV12-4 and TRBJ2-2; D is uncertain. DNA of the CDR3: TGTGCCAGCAGTAGGGTCGGGGAGCTGTTTTTT. Translated, it gives CASSRVGELFF.